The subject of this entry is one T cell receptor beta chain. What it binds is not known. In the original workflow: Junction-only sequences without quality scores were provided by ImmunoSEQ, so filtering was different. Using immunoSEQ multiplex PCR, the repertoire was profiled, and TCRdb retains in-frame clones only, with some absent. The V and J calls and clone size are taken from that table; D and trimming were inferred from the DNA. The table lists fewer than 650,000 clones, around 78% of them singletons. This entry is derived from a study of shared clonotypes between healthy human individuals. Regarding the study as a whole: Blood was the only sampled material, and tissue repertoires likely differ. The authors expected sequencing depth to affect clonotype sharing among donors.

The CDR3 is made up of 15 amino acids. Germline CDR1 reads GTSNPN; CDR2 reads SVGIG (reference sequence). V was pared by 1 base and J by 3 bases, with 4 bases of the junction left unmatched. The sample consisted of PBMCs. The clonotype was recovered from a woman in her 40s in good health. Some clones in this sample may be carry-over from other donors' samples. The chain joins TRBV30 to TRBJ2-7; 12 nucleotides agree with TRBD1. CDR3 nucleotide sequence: TGTGCCTGGAGTGGAGGGACAGGGGGCTTCTACGAGCAGTACTTC. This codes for CAWSGGTGGFYEQYF. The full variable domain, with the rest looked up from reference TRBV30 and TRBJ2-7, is SQTIHQWPATLVQPVGSPLSLECTVEGTSNPNLYWYRQAAGRGLQLLFYSVGIGQISSEVPQNLSASRPQDRQFILSSKKLLLSDSGFYLCAWSGGTGGFYEQYFGPGTRLTVT.